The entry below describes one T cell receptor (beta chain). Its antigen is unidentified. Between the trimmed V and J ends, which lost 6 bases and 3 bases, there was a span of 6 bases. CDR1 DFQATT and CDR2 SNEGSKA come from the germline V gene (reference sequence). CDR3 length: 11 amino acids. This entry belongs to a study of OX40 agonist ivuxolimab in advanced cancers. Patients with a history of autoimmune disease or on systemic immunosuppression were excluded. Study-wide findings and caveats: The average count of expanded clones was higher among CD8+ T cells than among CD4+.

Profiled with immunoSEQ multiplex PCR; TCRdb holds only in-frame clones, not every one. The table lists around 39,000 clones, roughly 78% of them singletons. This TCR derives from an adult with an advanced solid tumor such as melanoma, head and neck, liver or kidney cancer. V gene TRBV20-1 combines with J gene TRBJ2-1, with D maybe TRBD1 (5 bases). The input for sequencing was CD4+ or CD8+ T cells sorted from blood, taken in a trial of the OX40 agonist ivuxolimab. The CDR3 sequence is CSAQGYNEQFF. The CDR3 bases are TGCAGTGCCCAGGGCTACAATGAGCAGTTCTTC.